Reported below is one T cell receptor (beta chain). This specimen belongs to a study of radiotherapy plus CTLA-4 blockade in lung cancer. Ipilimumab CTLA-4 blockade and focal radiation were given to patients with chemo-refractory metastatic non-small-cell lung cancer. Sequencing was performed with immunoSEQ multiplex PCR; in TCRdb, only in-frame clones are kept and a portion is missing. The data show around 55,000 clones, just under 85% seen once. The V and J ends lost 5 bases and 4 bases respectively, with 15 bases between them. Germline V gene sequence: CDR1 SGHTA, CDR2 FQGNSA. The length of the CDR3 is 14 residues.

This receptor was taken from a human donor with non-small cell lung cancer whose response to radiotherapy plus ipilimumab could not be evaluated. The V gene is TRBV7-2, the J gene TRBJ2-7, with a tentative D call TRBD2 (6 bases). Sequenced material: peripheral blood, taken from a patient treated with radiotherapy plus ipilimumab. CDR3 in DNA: TGTGCCAGCAGCCTTCAACGGGACTGGTACGAGCAGTACTTC. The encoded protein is CASSLQRDWYEQYF.